This TCR beta chain was retrieved from a study of blood T cell repertoires in COVID-19. Across the study: The United States, Italy and Spain supplied acute and convalescent COVID-19 samples.

Followed longitudinally, the Seattle patients had been enrolled during active infection. Authors' methods: Quantification of nucleated cells was approximated via reference gene primer amplification. Method: immunoSEQ multiplex PCR; TCRdb's copy keeps in-frame clones and lacks some. V, J and clone size are those of that table, while D and trimming were read from the DNA. The table has about 350,000 clones, about nine tenths seen once. V was pared by 6 bases and J by 3 bases, with 18 bases between. This CDR3 comprises 15 residues. Per the germline V gene, CDR1 is ENHRY and CDR2 is SYGVKD. This clonotype originated in a man under 40 with COVID-19, enrolled during active disease. The J gene is TRBJ2-7, the V gene TRBV10-3; D may be TRBD1 (6 bases). The sequencing input was peripheral blood. The CDR3 DNA follows: TGTGCCATCAGATCGGACAGCCGAGGGGGCTACGAGCAGTACTTC. It is translated as CAIRSDSRGGYEQYF.